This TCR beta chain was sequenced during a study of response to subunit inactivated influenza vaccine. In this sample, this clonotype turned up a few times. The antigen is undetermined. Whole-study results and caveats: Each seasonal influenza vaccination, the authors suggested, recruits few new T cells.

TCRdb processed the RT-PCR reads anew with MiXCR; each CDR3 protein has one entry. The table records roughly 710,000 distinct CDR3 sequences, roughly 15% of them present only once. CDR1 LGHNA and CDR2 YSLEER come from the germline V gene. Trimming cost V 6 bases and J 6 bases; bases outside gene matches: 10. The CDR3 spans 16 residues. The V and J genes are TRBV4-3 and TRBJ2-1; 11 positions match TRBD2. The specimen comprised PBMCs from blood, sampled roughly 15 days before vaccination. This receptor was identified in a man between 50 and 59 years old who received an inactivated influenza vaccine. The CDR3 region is CASSRLGTSGLNEQFF. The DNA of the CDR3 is TGCGCCAGCAGTCGACTGGGGACTAGCGGACTCAATGAGCAGTTCTTC.